This T cell receptor (beta chain) was recorded in a study of PD-1 blockade in mismatch repair-deficient tumors. Mismatch repair deficiency was confirmed in all patients, by PCR or immunohistochemistry. Generated by immunoSEQ multiplex PCR, the TCRdb table keeps only in-frame clones and is missing some. This sample yields approximately 110,000 clones, of which roughly 80% are seen a single time; less than 5.5% belongs to the top ten. The CDR3 consists of 15 residues. V lost 6 bases, J lost 4 bases, and 16 bases lay in between. Germline values: CDR1 MNHEY, CDR2 SVGAGI. The TCR comes from an adult with mismatch repair-deficient cancer. The material was peripheral blood, obtained 60 weeks after starting pembrolizumab. This chain joins TRBV6-5 and TRBJ1-5; D is possibly TRBD1 (6 bases). This CDR3 is CASSQTGGANQPQHF. CDR3 nucleotide sequence: TGTGCCAGCAGCCAGACCGGGGGGGCGAATCAGCCCCAGCATTTT.